This T cell receptor beta chain was recovered during a study of blood T cell repertoires in COVID-19. Whole-study context: T cells, B-cell-depleted T cells, or PBMCs provided the cDNA or gDNA that served as material.

In the authors' workflow: Amplification with reference gene primers provided the estimates of nucleated cell counts. Sequencing was performed with immunoSEQ multiplex PCR; in TCRdb, only in-frame clones are kept and a portion is missing. That table furnishes V, J and clone size, whereas the DNA furnished D and trimming. The sample contains almost 200,000 clones, 86% of which appear only once. Germline V gene lookup returns CDR1 PRHDT and CDR2 FYEKMQ (reference sequence). CDR3 length: 18 amino acids. Trimming cost V 1 base and J 0 bases, with 13 bases left between them. The V and J genes are TRBV13 and TRBJ1-6; a possible D gene is TRBD1 (6 bases). The sequence came from a woman between 65 and 79 years old with acute or convalescent COVID-19. The sample consisted of peripheral blood. CDR3 region: CASSLVSGGVSYNSPLHF. For the CDR3, the DNA is TGTGCCAGCAGCTTAGTCTCGGGGGGCGTCTCCTATAATTCACCCCTCCACTTT. Based on the CDR3 plus reference TRBV13 and TRBJ1-6, the full variable domain is AAGVIQSPRHLIKEKRETATLKCYPIPRHDTVYWYQQGPGQDPQFLISFYEKMQSDKGSIPDRFSAQQFSDYHSELNMSSLELGDSALYFCASSLVSGGVSYNSPLHFGNGTRLTVT.